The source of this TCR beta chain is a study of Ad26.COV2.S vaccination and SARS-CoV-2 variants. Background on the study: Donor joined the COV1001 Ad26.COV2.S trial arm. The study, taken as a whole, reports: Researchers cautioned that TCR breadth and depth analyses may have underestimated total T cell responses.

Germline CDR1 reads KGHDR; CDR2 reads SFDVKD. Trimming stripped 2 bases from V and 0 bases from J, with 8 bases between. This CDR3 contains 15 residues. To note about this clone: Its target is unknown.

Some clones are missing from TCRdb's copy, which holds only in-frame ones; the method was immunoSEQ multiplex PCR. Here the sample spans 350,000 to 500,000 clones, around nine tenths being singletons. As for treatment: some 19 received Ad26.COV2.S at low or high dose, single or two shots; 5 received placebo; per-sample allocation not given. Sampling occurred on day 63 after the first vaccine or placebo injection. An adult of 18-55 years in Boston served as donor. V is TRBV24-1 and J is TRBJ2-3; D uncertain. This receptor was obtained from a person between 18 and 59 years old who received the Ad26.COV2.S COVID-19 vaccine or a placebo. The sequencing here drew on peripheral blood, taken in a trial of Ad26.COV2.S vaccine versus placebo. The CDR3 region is CATSDSPDSTDTQYF. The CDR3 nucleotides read TGTGCCACCAGTGATTCCCCGGATAGCACAGATACGCAGTATTTT.